Listed here are 17 T cell receptor beta chains from one sample, sequenced in a study of OX40 agonist ivuxolimab in advanced cancers. Libraries were built with the immunoSEQ multiplex PCR assay. This is the immuneACCESS table as TCRdb keeps it, with only in-frame sequences that have V and J called. A part of the clones is gone; compared with another copy, unresolved V genes explain less than half, and the rest is unexplained. This sample holds approximately 40,000 clones; roughly 91% were observed only once. Together, the top ten hold around 13% of the sample. The specimen comprised CD4+ or CD8+ T cells sorted from blood, sampled in a trial of the OX40 agonist ivuxolimab. These receptors originate from an adult with an advanced solid tumor such as melanoma, head and neck, liver or kidney cancer.

The chain uses TRBV4-2 and TRBJ2-6; weak D call: TRBD2 (5 bases). V was trimmed by 0 bases and J by 2 bases, leaving 14 bases between them. The CDR3 totals 18 residues. CDR1 is LGHNA and CDR2 is YNFKEQ in the germline V gene. The CDR3 protein is CASSQDDWRFAGANVLTF. The CDR3 bases are TGTGCCAGCAGCCAAGATGATTGGAGGTTCGCTGGGGCCAACGTCCTGACTTTC.

The rearrangement joins TRBV4-1 to TRBJ1-2, with D hard to call. This CDR3 is built from 14 residues. In germline, CDR1 is MGHRA, CDR2 YSYEKL. V lost 1 base and J 2 bases, leaving 8 bases between the germline ends. This CDR3 is CASSQVTSNYGYTF. CDR3 coding DNA: TGCGCCAGCAGCCAAGTAACATCGAACTATGGCTACACCTTC.

The V call is TRBV15, the J call TRBJ1-1; no clear D gene. This CDR3 spans 14 amino acids. Germline V CDR1 and CDR2: LNHNV, YYDKDF (reference sequence). V was cut by 1 base and J by 4 bases, with 10 bases left in between. CDR3 region: CATSRAGGGTEAFF. The CDR3 DNA is TGTGCCACCAGCAGAGCAGGAGGCGGCACTGAAGCTTTCTTT.

The chain recombines TRBV27 with TRBJ1-4; TRBD1 is a possible D gene (6 bases). The CDR3 has 13 residues. CDR1 MNHEY and CDR2 SMNVEV come from the germline V gene (reference sequence). Trimming took 5 bases from V and 8 from J, leaving 12 bases between them. CDR3: CASSGGTWEKLFF. The CDR3, as DNA: TGTGCCAGCAGTGGCGGGACATGGGAAAAACTGTTTTTT.

This chain joins TRBV2 and TRBJ2-3; no clear D gene. Looked up from germline, CDR1 is SNHLY and CDR2 is FYNNEI. CDR3 length equals 12 residues. Trimming took off 6 bases at V and 0 bases at J, with 4 bases between the two ends. CDR3 sequence: CASRLSTDTQYF. CDR3 DNA sequence: TGTGCCAGCAGACTGAGCACAGATACGCAGTATTTT. The full variable domain, in which reference TRBV2 and TRBJ2-3 provide the parts outside the CDR3, is EPEVTQTPSHQVTQMGQEVILRCVPISNHLYFYWYRQILGQKVEFLVSFYNNEISEKSEIFDDQFSVERPDGSNFTLKIRSTKLEDSAMYFCASRLSTDTQYFGPGTRLTVL.

V and J are TRBV27 and TRBJ2-1; possibly TRBD2 for D (6 bases). The CDR3 has 12 residues. CDR1 is MNHEY, CDR2 SMNVEV, per germline (reference sequence). V lost 2 bases and J 9 bases, leaving 8 bases between the germline ends. CDR3 loop: CASSLGGSEQFF. The CDR3 bases are TGTGCCAGCAGTTTAGGGGGGAGTGAGCAGTTCTTC.

This chain connects TRBV15 to TRBJ2-6; either TRBD1 or TRBD2 may fit D (5 bases each). CDR3 length: 17 amino acids. Trimming removed 0 bases at V and 0 bases at J, with 9 bases between. From germline, CDR1 is LNHNV and CDR2 YYDKDF (reference sequence). The chain's CDR3 is CATSRDPRGSGANVLTF. The CDR3 DNA reads as TGTGCCACCAGCAGAGACCCGAGGGGCTCTGGGGCCAACGTCCTGACTTTC. Looking up the rest from reference TRBV15 and TRBJ2-6 gives the full variable domain: DAMVIQNPRYQVTQFGKPVTLSCSQTLNHNVMYWYQQKSSQAPKLLFHYYDKDFNNEADTPDNFQSRRPNTSFCFLDIRSPGLGDTAMYLCATSRDPRGSGANVLTFGAGSRLTVL.

V and J are TRBV29-1 and TRBJ2-7; D possibly corresponds to TRBD2 (6 bases). Trimming left V 5 bases short and J 4 bases short, with 15 bases between. Germline V gene lookup returns CDR1 SQVTM and CDR2 ANQGSEA. This CDR3 has 13 residues. CDR3 DNA: TGCAGCGTTTGGGGGGAGGTCGGATACGAGCAGTACTTC. Translating it yields CSVWGEVGYEQYF.

V usage is TRBV27 and J usage is TRBJ2-7; D call uncertain. V was trimmed by 1 base and J by 0 bases, leaving 7 bases between them. Germline V gives CDR1 MNHEY, CDR2 SMNVEV (reference sequence). The CDR3 totals 14 residues. This CDR3 reads CASSLYASSYEQYF. Written as DNA, the CDR3 is TGTGCCAGCAGTTTATACGCTAGCTCCTACGAGCAGTACTTC.

The rearrangement uses TRBV30 and TRBJ2-3, with 10 bases matching TRBD2. CDR1 and CDR2 (germline): GTSNPN, SVGIG (reference sequence). V gave up 7 bases and J gave up 3 bases; unmatched junction bases: 10. The CDR3 is made up of 15 amino acids. CDR3 amino acids: CALRDLSGGTDTQYF. CDR3 nucleotide sequence: TGTGCCTTGCGTGACCTTAGCGGGGGGACAGATACGCAGTATTTT.

The chain links TRBV5-5 to TRBJ1-6, with D possibly being TRBD1 (6 bases). Germline CDR1 is SGHKS and CDR2 is YYEKEE (reference sequence). The ends were cut back, 3 bases at V and 6 bases at J, with 16 bases in the middle. The CDR3 loop spans 16 amino acids. DNA of the CDR3: TGTGCCAGCAGCTCCCGGGACACTGGACGTAATTCACCCCTCCACTTT. The encoded protein is CASSSRDTGRNSPLHF.

The V call is TRBV6-5, the J call TRBJ2-2; D possibly corresponds to TRBD2 (6 bases). V shed 5 bases and J shed 7 bases, with 8 bases lying between them. The CDR3 sequence is 12 residues long. Germline V CDR1 and CDR2: MNHEY, SVGAGI. CDR3 DNA sequence: TGTGCCAGCAGTCCCGGGGGCGGGGAGCTGTTTTTT. It translates to CASSPGGGELFF.

V is TRBV7-9 and J is TRBJ1-4; 8 bases match TRBD1. This CDR3 has 15 residues. Per germline, CDR1 SEHNR and CDR2 FQNEAQ (reference sequence). J was trimmed by 3 bases and V by 5 bases; bases with no gene match: 5. This chain's CDR3 is CASSPGQGPNEKLFF. The CDR3 DNA follows: TGTGCCAGCAGCCCCGGACAGGGCCCTAATGAAAAACTGTTTTTT.

Only a few counts were recorded for this clone. This chain uses TRBV7-9 with TRBJ2-7, with D uncertain. Trimming shortened V by 5 bases and J by 5 bases, and 16 bases separated the two germline ends. The CDR3 consists of 14 residues. Germline V gene lookup returns CDR1 SEHNR and CDR2 FQNEAQ (reference sequence). The CDR3, as DNA: TGTGCCAGCAGCCCCAGGACCCGATGGCACGAGCAGTACTTC. Translating it yields CASSPRTRWHEQYF.

The chain couples TRBV16 to TRBJ1-5, with D perhaps TRBD1 (5 bases). V was cut by 6 bases and J by 4 bases, with 16 bases left in between. The CDR3 totals 15 residues. The germline gives CDR1 KGHSY, CDR2 FQNENV. The CDR3 nucleotides read TGTGCCAGCAGGGAATCACGGGGCCTTAATCAGCCCCAGCATTTT. This translates into CASRESRGLNQPQHF.

V and J are TRBV5-1 and TRBJ2-1; D is uncertain. Per the germline V gene, CDR1 is SGHRS and CDR2 is YFSETQ. CDR3 length: 15 amino acids. V shed 0 bases and J shed 7 bases, with 14 bases lying between them. CDR3 bases: TGCGCCAGCAGCTTGGCCGGCCTAAGGCTGAATGAGCAGTTCTTC. Translated, it gives CASSLAGLRLNEQFF. Full variable domain (rest looked up from reference TRBV5-1 and TRBJ2-1): KAGVTQTPRYLIKTRGQQVTLSCSPISGHRSVSWYQQTPGQGLQFLFEYFSETQRNKGNFPGRFSGRQFSNSRSEMNVSTLELGDSALYLCASSLAGLRLNEQFFGPGTRLTVL.

CDR3 protein: CASSFLLNEKLFF. For the CDR3, the DNA is TGTGCCAGCTCCTTCCTACTTAATGAAAAACTGTTTTTT. The chain has TRBV5-8 and TRBJ1-4; no reliable D call. The CDR3 length is 13 residues. The V gene's germline CDR1 is SGHTS and CDR2 YDEGEE. V was cut by 7 bases and J by 4 bases, with 11 bases left in between.